This T cell receptor (beta chain) stems from a study of blood T cell repertoires in COVID-19. Study-level information: Sites in the United States, Italy and Spain provided acute and convalescent COVID-19 samples. PBMCs, B-cell-depleted T cells, or T cells provided the cDNA or gDNA that made up the material.

Methods used by the authors: It was from reference gene primer amplification that nucleated cell counts were estimated. Libraries were prepared by immunoSEQ multiplex PCR; TCRdb keeps only in-frame clonotypes and omits some of them. V and J calls plus clone size are reproduced from that table; the DNA served to infer D and trimming. The sample lists 110,000 to 150,000 clones, 81% occurring once. CDR1 and CDR2 (germline): SGHNT, YYREEE (reference sequence). CDR3 length: 14 residues. Unmatched junction bases numbered 4, after V lost 5 bases and J lost 0 bases. The receptor's source is a human donor in a cohort sampled during active COVID-19. The rearrangement joins TRBV5-4 to TRBJ1-1, with 7 positions matching TRBD1. The sample taken for sequencing was peripheral blood. The CDR3, as DNA: TGTGCCAGCAGGGACGGGACAGTGAACACTGAAGCTTTCTTT. This gives the protein CASRDGTVNTEAFF.